The 10 T cell receptor beta chains below come from one sample, sequenced in a study of cytomegalovirus exposure and HLA in healthy donors. Primers for the PCR totalled 60 Vbeta and 13 Jbeta. Profiled with immunoSEQ multiplex PCR; TCRdb holds only in-frame clones, not every one. The sample lists nearly 110,000 clones; over 75% were seen once. Specimen: PBMCs. Receptors were obtained from a man aged 60 to 75 in good health and CMV-seronegative.

The chain has TRBV2 and TRBJ1-5, with a possible D match to TRBD1 (5 bases). This CDR3 contains 14 residues. Germline CDR1 is SNHLY and CDR2 is FYNNEI. Between the trimmed V and J ends, which lost 4 bases and 6 bases, there was a span of 13 bases. Written as DNA, the CDR3 is TGTGCCAGCAGTGGGAGGGGCTTTAGTCAGCCCCAGCATTTT. Its protein product is CASSGRGFSQPQHF.

The rearrangement uses TRBV7-2 and TRBJ2-1; 7 positions match TRBD1. J lost 2 bases, V lost 5 bases, and 9 bases had no gene match. The CDR3 covers 16 residues. Germline V gene sequence: CDR1 SGHTA, CDR2 FQGNSA. This chain's CDR3 is CASSRPRGQTYNEQFF. The DNA for the CDR3 is TGTGCCAGCAGCCGGCCGAGGGGGCAGACCTACAATGAGCAGTTCTTC.

The chain links TRBV5-4 to TRBJ2-3; D is perhaps TRBD2 (6 bases). Trimming stripped 6 bases from V and 5 bases from J, with 19 bases between. CDR3 length: 15 amino acids. CDR1 is SGHNT, CDR2 YYREEE, per germline (reference sequence). The CDR3 nucleotides read TGTGCCAGCAATCCCCCGGATAGCGGAAGAGATACGCAGTATTTT. Its protein product is CASNPPDSGRDTQYF.

The J gene is TRBJ1-6, the V gene TRBV5-4; D uncertain. The length of the CDR3 is 14 residues. V lost 1 base and J 5 bases, leaving 7 bases between the germline ends. Per the germline V gene, CDR1 is SGHNT and CDR2 is YYREEE (reference sequence). CDR3 sequence reads: CASSLLSDNSPLHF. In DNA, the CDR3 is TGTGCCAGCAGCTTGTTGTCAGATAATTCACCCCTCCACTTT.

The chain links TRBV6-6 to TRBJ2-7; TRBD1 agrees at 9 bases. V shed 2 bases and J 6 bases; nucleotides not matched to a gene: 11. Per germline, CDR1 MNHNY and CDR2 SVGAGI (reference sequence). The CDR3 is 16 amino acids. The CDR3 spells CASSYERRDRVIEQYV. The CDR3 bases are TGTGCCAGCAGTTACGAAAGACGGGACAGGGTGATCGAGCAGTACGTC.

The rearrangement links TRBV11-2 to TRBJ2-2; 8 nucleotides match TRBD2. The V gene end was trimmed by 0 bases and the J gene end by 5 bases; junction bases not matched to a gene: 8. The CDR3 length is 17 residues. The V gene's germline CDR1 is SGHAT and CDR2 FQNNGV. DNA of the CDR3: TGTGCCAGCAGCTTAGATCCACGCGGGGGGAAAACCGGGGAGCTGTTTTTT. This translates into CASSLDPRGGKTGELFF.

This clone came up once. V is TRBV7-9 and J is TRBJ2-6; D perhaps matches TRBD2 (7 bases). V lost 4 bases and J lost 2, with 18 bases in between. The CDR3 length is 18 residues. CDR1 and CDR2 from the germline V gene are SEHNR and FQNEAQ (reference sequence). The CDR3 loop is CASSSRGGGRAGANVLTF. CDR3 sequence (DNA): TGTGCCAGCAGCTCCCGAGGGGGGGGTCGAGCTGGGGCCAACGTCCTGACTTTC.

J is TRBJ1-2 and V is TRBV19, with 9 bases identical to TRBD1. The CDR3 totals 17 residues. The trim removed 5 bases at V and 0 bases at J, leaving 10 bases unmatched. The germline V gene has CDR1 LNHDA and CDR2 SQIVND (reference sequence). The CDR3 DNA reads as TGTGCCAGTAGTCCGAACCGGGACAGGGCTTCTAACTATGGCTACACCTTC. Translating gives CASSPNRDRASNYGYTF.

The CDR3: CASSDRTDQETQYF. CDR3 nucleotide sequence: TGTGCCAGCAGTGACCGTACAGACCAAGAGACCCAGTACTTC. This chain links TRBV2 with TRBJ2-5; D gene ambiguous. This CDR3 is built from 14 residues. Germline values: CDR1 SNHLY, CDR2 FYNNEI. V was clipped by 3 bases and J by 0 bases, with 8 bases between them.

This clone appeared a single time. The V and J genes are TRBV5-3 and TRBJ2-2; D uncertain. TRBV5-3 is an open reading frame, and its role is uncertain. V was clipped by 10 bases and J by 3 bases, with 19 bases between them. The CDR3 is 15 amino acids. This chain's CDR3 is CASPRVSVHTGELFF. The CDR3 DNA sequence: TGTGCCTCTCCTCGGGTTTCAGTACACACCGGGGAGCTGTTTTTT.